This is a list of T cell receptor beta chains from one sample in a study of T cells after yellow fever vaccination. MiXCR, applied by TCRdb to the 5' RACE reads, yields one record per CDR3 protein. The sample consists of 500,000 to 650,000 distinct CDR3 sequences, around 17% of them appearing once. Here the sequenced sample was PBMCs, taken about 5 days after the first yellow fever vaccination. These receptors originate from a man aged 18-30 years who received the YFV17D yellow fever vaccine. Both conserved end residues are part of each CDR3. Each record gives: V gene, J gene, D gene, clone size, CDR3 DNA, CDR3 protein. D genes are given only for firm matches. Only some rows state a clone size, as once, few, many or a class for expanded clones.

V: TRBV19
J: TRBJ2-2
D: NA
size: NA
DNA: TGTGCCAGTAGGTGGGGGGTACAGACCTGGGAGCTGTTTTTT
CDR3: CASRWGVQTWELFF

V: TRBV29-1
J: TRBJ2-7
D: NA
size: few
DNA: TGCAGCGTTGAAGATTTAGGCCAGGGGAACTACGAGCAGTACTTC
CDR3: CSVEDLGQGNYEQYF

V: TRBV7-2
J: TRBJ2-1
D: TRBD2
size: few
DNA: TGTGCCAGCAGCTTATCGGCGGGGGTCCACAATGAGCAGTTCTTC
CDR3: CASSLSAGVHNEQFF

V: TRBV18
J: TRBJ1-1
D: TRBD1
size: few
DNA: TGTGCCAGCTCACCACCAGGGACAGGCCGCTCTTACGCTTTCTTT
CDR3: CASSPPGTGRSYAFF

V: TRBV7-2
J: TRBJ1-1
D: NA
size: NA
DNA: TGTGCCAGCAGCTTACAGGCATCTGAAGCTTTCTTT
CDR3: CASSLQASEAFF

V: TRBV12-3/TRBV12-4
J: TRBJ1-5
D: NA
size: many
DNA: TGTGCCAGCAGTTTACCCTCAATTAATCAGCCCCAGCATTTT
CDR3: CASSLPSINQPQHF

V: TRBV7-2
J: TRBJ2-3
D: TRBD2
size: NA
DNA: TGTGCCAGCAGCATTACTAGCGGGGGGGTGGCGCAGTATTTT
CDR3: CASSITSGGVAQYF

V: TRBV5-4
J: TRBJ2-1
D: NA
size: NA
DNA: TGTGCCAGCACCGGGGGGCAGGGAAACAATGAGCAGTTCTTC
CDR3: CASTGGQGNNEQFF

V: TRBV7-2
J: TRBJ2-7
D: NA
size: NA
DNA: TGTGCCAGCAGCTTAGTTGGGGGCAGGTCTGCCTACGAGCAGTACTTC
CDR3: CASSLVGGRSAYEQYF

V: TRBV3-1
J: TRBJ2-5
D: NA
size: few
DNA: TGTGCCAGCGGAAGCAGGGCGCAAGAGACCCAGTACTTC
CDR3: CASGSRAQETQYF

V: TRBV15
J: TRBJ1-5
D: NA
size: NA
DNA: TGTGCCATCAGCAGAGACAGGAATCAGCCCCAGCATTTT
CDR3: CAISRDRNQPQHF

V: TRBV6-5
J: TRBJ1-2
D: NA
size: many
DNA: TGTGCCAGCAGCTTACAGACTCCCTATGGCTACACCTTC
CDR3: CASSLQTPYGYTF

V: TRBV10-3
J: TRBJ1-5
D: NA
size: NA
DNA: TGTGCCATCAGTGAGAACGGAGGGAATCAGCCCCAGCATTTT
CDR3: CAISENGGNQPQHF

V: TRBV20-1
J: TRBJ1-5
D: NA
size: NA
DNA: TGCAGTGCTCGCGCGCCGAGCGGCAATCAGCCCCAGCATTTT
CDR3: CSARAPSGNQPQHF

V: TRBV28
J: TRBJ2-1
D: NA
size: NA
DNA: TGTGCCAGCAGCCCCCCGAGTAGCTCCTACAATGAGCAGTTCTTC
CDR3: CASSPPSSSYNEQFF

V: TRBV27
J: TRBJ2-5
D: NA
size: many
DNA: TGTGCCAGCAGTTCATTTACTAGCTCTACGGGGACCCAGTACTTC
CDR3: CASSSFTSSTGTQYF

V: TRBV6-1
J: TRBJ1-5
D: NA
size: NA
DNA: TGTGCCAGCAGTCCGAGCTTAGCCGAACAGCCCCAGCATTTT
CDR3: CASSPSLAEQPQHF